This T cell receptor beta chain stems from a study of cytomegalovirus exposure and HLA in healthy donors. Overall study results and limits: The study dropped some indistinguishable V segments, TRBV6-2 and TRBV6-3 among them.

For this clone: Antigen specificity is unknown.

PCR involved 60 Vbeta and 13 Jbeta primers. Only in-frame clones appear in the TCRdb table, and some are missing; sequencing was by immunoSEQ multiplex PCR. This table holds 90,000 to 150,000 clones, approximately 75% found once. CDR1 MDHEN and CDR2 SYDVKM come from the germline V gene. The V end lost 4 bases, the J end lost 6 bases, and 16 bases lay between the germline ends. The CDR3 loop spans 15 amino acids. V is TRBV28 and J is TRBJ1-5; D possibly corresponds to TRBD1 (5 bases). The source of this sequence is a man in his forties in good health and CMV-seronegative. Sequenced material: PBMCs. CDR3 nucleotide sequence: TGTGCCAGCAGTTCCCAGAGTCCAGGGCCTCAGCCCCAGCATTTT. Its protein is CASSSQSPGPQPQHF.